A selection of T cell receptor beta chains follows, all from one sample in a study of T-cell memory formation after mild COVID-19. TCRdb processed the 5' RACE reads anew with MiXCR; each CDR3 protein has one entry. The table lists 250,000 to 350,000 distinct CDR3 sequences, 19% of them singletons. Sequencing was carried out using PBMCs or a T cell subset sorted from them (not recorded which). These receptors all come from a man between 18 and 35 years old who had mild COVID-19 (a few samples of this study predate the infection). Cell type and time point are not known. Both conserved end residues are part of each CDR3. The D gene is left open where the match is weak. Only part of the rows carry a size: once, few, many, or a class if the clone is expanded.

D: .
J: TRBJ2-5
V: TRBV5-1
size: .
DNA: TGCGCCAGCAGCTTGACAGGCTCTAGCGAGACCCAGTACTTC
CDR3: CASSLTGSSETQYF

D: .
J: TRBJ1-2
V: TRBV5-1
size: .
DNA: TGCGCCAGCAGCGCCGCAAACAGGGCTAACTATGGCTACACCTTC
CDR3: CASSAANRANYGYTF

D: .
J: TRBJ2-7
V: TRBV7-2
size: few
DNA: TGTGCCAGCAGCCACCAGGGCTACGAGCAGTACTTC
CDR3: CASSHQGYEQYF

D: TRBD2
J: TRBJ2-2
V: TRBV15
size: many
DNA: TGTGCCACCAGCCGGGGAGGGTCGAGCACCGGGGAGCTGTTTTTT
CDR3: CATSRGGSSTGELFF

D: TRBD1
J: TRBJ2-7
V: TRBV10-3
size: many
DNA: TGTGCCATCAGTGAGTCGGACAGGGGAAGTGGCTACGAGCAGTACTTC
CDR3: CAISESDRGSGYEQYF

D: TRBD1
J: TRBJ1-1
V: TRBV7-2
size: .
DNA: TGTGCCAGCAGGAAACGGGACAGGGGGCTTAGAACTGAAGCTTTCTTT
CDR3: CASRKRDRGLRTEAFF

D: .
J: TRBJ2-3
V: TRBV5-6
size: .
DNA: TGTGCCAGCAGCTTGGATAGCACGCCAGATACGCTGTATTTT
CDR3: CASSLDSTPDTLYF

D: TRBD1
J: TRBJ2-5
V: TRBV29-1
size: .
DNA: TGCAGCGTTGTTCCAGGGGGCCAGGAGACCCAGTACTTC
CDR3: CSVVPGGQETQYF

D: .
J: TRBJ1-1
V: TRBV7-3
size: few
DNA: TGTGCCAGCAGCAACCCCAGGGAAAACACTGAAGCTTTCTTT
CDR3: CASSNPRENTEAFF

D: .
J: TRBJ2-2
V: TRBV12-3/TRBV12-4
size: .
DNA: TGTGCCAGCATCCAGGGGAACACCGGGGAGCTGTTTTTT
CDR3: CASIQGNTGELFF

D: .
J: TRBJ2-3
V: TRBV7-9
size: .
DNA: TGTGCCAGCAGCTCTGGGCATTTAATCACAGATACGCAGTATTTT
CDR3: CASSSGHLITDTQYF

D: .
J: TRBJ1-2
V: TRBV4-2
size: many
DNA: TGTGCCAGCAGCCAAGATTGGTCGGGGGCAGTTGGCTACACCTTC
CDR3: CASSQDWSGAVGYTF

D: TRBD1
J: TRBJ1-6
V: TRBV4-3
size: .
DNA: TGCGCCAGCAGCCCGTGGGACAGGGTTGGGGGGGGACCCCTCCACTTT
CDR3: CASSPWDRVGGGPLHF

D: .
J: TRBJ1-1
V: TRBV6-6
size: .
DNA: TGTGCCAGCACAGGACAGCCTGAAGCTTTCTTT
CDR3: CASTGQPEAFF

D: .
J: TRBJ2-1
V: TRBV6-2/TRBV6-3
size: few
DNA: TGTGCCAGCAGGCGATACAGTGACCTGAACAATGAGCAGTTCTTC
CDR3: CASRRYSDLNNEQFF

D: .
J: TRBJ1-6
V: TRBV7-9
size: few
DNA: TGTGCCAGCAGCTCGACTGAGGGGAGCTTCAATTCACCCCTCCACTTT
CDR3: CASSSTEGSFNSPLHF

D: TRBD2
J: TRBJ2-3
V: TRBV30
size: .
DNA: TGTGCCTGGGCTATAGCGGGGGGCACAGATACGCAGTATTTT
CDR3: CAWAIAGGTDTQYF

D: .
J: TRBJ2-1
V: TRBV28
size: once
DNA: TGTGCCAGCAGAGATCGGCAGGGTTATAATGAGCAGTTCTTC
CDR3: CASRDRQGYNEQFF

D: TRBD1
J: TRBJ1-2
V: TRBV20-1
size: .
DNA: TGCAGTGCTAGACCTTCTACAGGGGGCCTTTATGGCTACACCTTC
CDR3: CSARPSTGGLYGYTF

D: .
J: TRBJ1-2
V: TRBV9
size: few
DNA: TGTGCCAGCAGCGCACAGAGAACCTATGGCTACACCTTC
CDR3: CASSAQRTYGYTF

D: .
J: TRBJ1-6
V: TRBV4-1
size: .
DNA: TGCGCCAGCAGCCAGGTAGATGCCTATAATTCACCCCTCCACTTT
CDR3: CASSQVDAYNSPLHF

D: .
J: TRBJ1-2
V: TRBV5-1
size: .
DNA: TGCGCCAGCAGCTTAGTAGAGAGAGACCCCTATGGCTACACCTTC
CDR3: CASSLVERDPYGYTF

D: .
J: TRBJ1-1
V: TRBV6-2/TRBV6-3
size: .
DNA: TGTGCCAGCAGTTACTCCCTTCAGATTCAGGGGTCATACACTGAAGCTTTCTTT
CDR3: CASSYSLQIQGSYTEAFF

D: TRBD1
J: TRBJ1-1
V: TRBV27
size: few
DNA: TGTGCCAGCAGCCGGGACAGGGAATATGCTGAAGCTTTCTTT
CDR3: CASSRDREYAEAFF

D: TRBD1
J: TRBJ2-3
V: TRBV5-1
size: few
DNA: TGCGCCAGCAGGGGATATAGGACAGGGCTTAGCACAGATACGCAGTATTTT
CDR3: CASRGYRTGLSTDTQYF

D: .
J: TRBJ2-3
V: TRBV7-6
size: .
DNA: TGTGCCAGCAGCTTAGGCCAGTTCGGGGCCTATGTTAGAGATACGCAGTATTTT
CDR3: CASSLGQFGAYVRDTQYF

D: TRBD1
J: TRBJ1-5
V: TRBV4-1
size: many
DNA: TGCGCCAGCAGCCCCGGGGACAGGGGGTATCAGCCCCAGCATTTT
CDR3: CASSPGDRGYQPQHF

D: .
J: TRBJ2-7
V: TRBV20-1
size: .
DNA: TGCAGTGCTAGTCGGCAGCCTTTAAACTACGAGCAGTACTTC
CDR3: CSASRQPLNYEQYF

D: .
J: TRBJ2-7
V: TRBV7-9
size: .
DNA: TGTGCCAGCAGCTTAGCGTCTCCGGGACCGAGGATCTACGAGCAGTACTTC
CDR3: CASSLASPGPRIYEQYF

D: .
J: TRBJ1-2
V: TRBV5-6
size: few
DNA: TGTGCCAGCAGCTTGCTCTCAGGGGTCCCTGGCTACACCTTC
CDR3: CASSLLSGVPGYTF

D: .
J: TRBJ1-1
V: TRBV9
size: .
DNA: TGTGCCAGCAGACATAAGGAGGGGAGGTGCACTGAAGCTTTCTTT
CDR3: CASRHKEGRCTEAFF

D: .
J: TRBJ2-3
V: TRBV2
size: many
DNA: TGTGCCAGCAGTGTTGGAGGGACAGATACGCAGTATTTT
CDR3: CASSVGGTDTQYF

D: TRBD1
J: TRBJ1-3
V: TRBV4-3
size: few
DNA: TGCGCCAGAAGCCTTCTGACAGGGGCTGGAAACACCATATATTTT
CDR3: CARSLLTGAGNTIYF

D: .
J: TRBJ2-1
V: TRBV12-3/TRBV12-4
size: .
DNA: TGTGCCAGCAGCATGTTGGGACTGCACAATGAGCAGTTCTTC
CDR3: CASSMLGLHNEQFF

D: .
J: TRBJ1-2
V: TRBV9
size: .
DNA: TGTGCCAGCAGCGTAGGCAGTACTAACTATGGCTACACCTTC
CDR3: CASSVGSTNYGYTF